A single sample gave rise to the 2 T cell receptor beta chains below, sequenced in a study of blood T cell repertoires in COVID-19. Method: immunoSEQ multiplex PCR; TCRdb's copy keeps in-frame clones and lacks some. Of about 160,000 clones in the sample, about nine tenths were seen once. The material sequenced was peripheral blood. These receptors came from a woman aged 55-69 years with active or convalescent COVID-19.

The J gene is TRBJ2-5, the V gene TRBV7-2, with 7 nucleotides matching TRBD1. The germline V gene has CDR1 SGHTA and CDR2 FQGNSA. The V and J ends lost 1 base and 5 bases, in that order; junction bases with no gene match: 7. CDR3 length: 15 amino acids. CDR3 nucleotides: TGTGCCAGCAGCTTAGGAGGGGGCGGTTCGGAGACCCAGTACTTC. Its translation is CASSLGGGGSETQYF.

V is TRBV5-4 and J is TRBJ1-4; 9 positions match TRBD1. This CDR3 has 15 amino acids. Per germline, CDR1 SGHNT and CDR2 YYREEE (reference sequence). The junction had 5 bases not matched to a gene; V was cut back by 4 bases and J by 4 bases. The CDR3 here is CASSTRDRDNEKLFF. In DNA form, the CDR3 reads TGTGCCAGCAGCACGAGGGACAGGGATAATGAAAAACTGTTTTTT.